This paragraph covers one T cell receptor (beta chain) sequence. MiXCR was run by TCRdb on the 5' RACE reads, yielding one entry per CDR3 protein. This sample carries roughly 130,000 distinct CDR3 sequences, about 6% of them seen once, and the ten largest clones take over 2%. The sample belongs to a study of T-cell memory formation after mild COVID-19. Germline V gives CDR1 KGHSH, CDR2 LQKENI. CDR3 length: 13 amino acids. Between the trimmed V and J ends, which lost 8 bases and 1 base, there was a span of 9 bases. What was sequenced was PBMCs or a T cell subset sorted from them (not recorded which). The TCR comes from an adult woman who had mild COVID-19 (a few samples of this study predate the infection). Cell type and time point are not known. The chain couples TRBV18 to TRBJ1-5; possibly TRBD1 for D (5 bases). The CDR3 here is CASRGGSNQPQHF. CDR3 bases: TGTGCCAGCCGCGGGGGAAGCAATCAGCCCCAGCATTTT.